A selection of T cell receptor beta chains follows, all from one sample in a study of blood T cell repertoires in COVID-19. Sequencing used immunoSEQ multiplex PCR; TCRdb keeps in-frame clones, though not all of them. This repertoire shows 65,000 or so clones, approximately 80% found once; its top ten account for roughly 10%. Sequencing was done on a sample of peripheral blood. These receptors all come from a man younger than 45 with COVID-19, enrolled during active disease. The CDR3 runs from the conserved cysteine through the conserved F or W. The order of the fields is V gene, CDR3 protein.

v_gene: TRBV6-2/TRBV6-3
CDR3aa: CASSYLTGGTEAFF

v_gene: TRBV19
CDR3aa: CASRDPGLQSPDTQYF

v_gene: TRBV29-1
CDR3aa: CSGSGHLNTEAFF

v_gene: TRBV7-2
CDR3aa: CASGQGAEQYF

v_gene: TRBV15
CDR3aa: CATSSSRTGLQLNYEQYF

v_gene: TRBV28
CDR3aa: CASSPGTMNEQFF

v_gene: TRBV19
CDR3aa: CASRTGLSGNTIYF

v_gene: TRBV2
CDR3aa: CARRAGDGSYEQYF

v_gene: TRBV30
CDR3aa: CACRTGYEQYF

v_gene: TRBV9
CDR3aa: CASSGGQGTYEQYF

v_gene: TRBV10-2
CDR3aa: CASSEVSRVYGYTF

v_gene: TRBV24-1
CDR3aa: CATSDHSKPNSYNEQFF

v_gene: TRBV5-1
CDR3aa: CASTFTGSSYNSPLHF

v_gene: TRBV6-5
CDR3aa: CASSRDRSSYNEQFF

v_gene: TRBV27
CDR3aa: CASSLNRGENQPQHF

v_gene: TRBV7-8
CDR3aa: CASSPTRSPSSYNEQFF

v_gene: TRBV19
CDR3aa: CASSTARQGTETQYF

v_gene: TRBV10-1
CDR3aa: CAGDRDREYGYTF

v_gene: TRBV2
CDR3aa: CASSPAGGQGTQYF

v_gene: TRBV6-5
CDR3aa: CASRPDRLSSYEQYF

v_gene: TRBV19
CDR3aa: CASSIGERQPQHF

v_gene: TRBV4-1
CDR3aa: CASSQVYSYGYTF

v_gene: TRBV25-1
CDR3aa: CASSGGLATEQYF

v_gene: TRBV25-1
CDR3aa: CASSDQDSFSNQPQHF

v_gene: TRBV7-9
CDR3aa: CASSFGAGNSPLHF

v_gene: TRBV3-1/TRBV3-2
CDR3aa: CASSQLGLAASYEQYF

v_gene: TRBV30
CDR3aa: CAWRGVAGVKNIQYF

v_gene: TRBV5-6
CDR3aa: CASSPGGGDFRWYF

v_gene: TRBV19
CDR3aa: CASRQGTTGHDEQYF

v_gene: TRBV6-2/TRBV6-3
CDR3aa: CASSPTGGGNQPQHF

v_gene: TRBV2
CDR3aa: CASSEFGGSYNEQFF

v_gene: TRBV4-3
CDR3aa: CASSHSGRQGNIQYF

v_gene: TRBV19
CDR3aa: CASSNRGTSAWDEQYF

v_gene: TRBV7-6
CDR3aa: CASSLGPSGYEQYF

v_gene: TRBV3-1/TRBV3-2
CDR3aa: CASSRDTQSSYNSPLHF

v_gene: TRBV10-3
CDR3aa: CAISESTGWETQYF

v_gene: TRBV6-5
CDR3aa: CASSLTQVDEKLFF

v_gene: TRBV21-1
CDR3aa: CASSKLPEFEAPARKISPNEQFF

v_gene: TRBV7-6
CDR3aa: CASSSTSDEQFF

v_gene: TRBV6-1
CDR3aa: CASSDFTQGLGNEQFF

v_gene: TRBV9
CDR3aa: CASSPTPDRTRKNYGYTF

v_gene: TRBV7-8
CDR3aa: CASSLGTSHTYEQYF

v_gene: TRBV28
CDR3aa: CASSFATSGSGADTQYF

v_gene: TRBV11-2
CDR3aa: CASSSGPGLGDNEQFF

v_gene: TRBV2
CDR3aa: CASKGTSGSAYEQYF

v_gene: TRBV7-9
CDR3aa: CASSLGTSGDNEQFF

v_gene: TRBV14
CDR3aa: CASSPQGGGNTIYF

v_gene: TRBV2
CDR3aa: CASSWTELGQSLTF